The 9 T cell receptor beta chains below were found in one sample sequenced in a study of T-cell memory formation after mild COVID-19. A single record per CDR3 protein comes from TCRdb applying MiXCR to the 5' RACE reads. The table lists under 300,000 distinct CDR3 sequences, approximately 18% of them singletons. Sample: PBMCs or a T cell subset sorted from them (not recorded which). The receptors shown here come from a man between 18 and 35 years old who had mild COVID-19 (a few samples of this study predate the infection). Cell type and time point are not known.

The chain combines TRBV5-6 with TRBJ1-5; maybe TRBD1 (5 bases). The V gene's germline CDR1 is SGHDT and CDR2 YYEEEE. The V end was cut by 3 bases, the J end by 0 bases, with 13 bases between. The CDR3 spans 16 residues. The CDR3 DNA reads TGTGCCAGCAGCTCCCGGGGGGGGAATAGCAATCAGCCCCAGCATTTT. Encoded protein: CASSSRGGNSNQPQHF.

The rearrangement joins TRBV7-9 to TRBJ1-1, with TRBD1 matching 7 bases. Germline V gene data show CDR1 as SEHNR and CDR2 as FQNEAQ (reference sequence). With 4 bases clipped from V and 1 base from J, the junction kept 9 bases outside the gene matches. CDR3 length equals 16 residues. CDR3 in amino acids: CASSSIIGGANTEAFF. The CDR3 DNA reads TGTGCCAGCAGCTCAATTATAGGGGGCGCGAACACTGAAGCTTTCTTT.

In its sample, this clonotype was seen a few times. The V and J genes are TRBV12-3 or TRBV12-4 and TRBJ2-7, with D perhaps given as TRBD1 or TRBD2 (5 bases each). Trimming took off 7 bases at V and 4 bases at J, with 14 bases between the two ends. The CDR3 sequence is 13 residues long. The CDR3 region is CASTRDARYEQYF. The CDR3 coding sequence is TGTGCCAGCACCCGGGACGCCAGATACGAGCAGTACTTC.

The chain carries TRBV3-1 and TRBJ2-7, with 13 bases matching TRBD2. The trim removed 1 base at V and 3 bases at J, leaving 12 bases unmatched. Germline values: CDR1 LGHDT, CDR2 YNNKEL (reference sequence). This CDR3 has 19 residues. In DNA form, the CDR3 reads TGTGCCAGCAGCCAAGTGATCATGGGACTAGCGGGGACTCGCTACGAGCAGTACTTC. Its protein is CASSQVIMGLAGTRYEQYF.

CDR3 nucleotides: TGTGCCAGCAGCTTGGCGGGGTTCACTGAAGCTTTCTTT. Translation gives CASSLAGFTEAFF. The chain employs TRBV7-6 and TRBJ1-1; D call uncertain. V was pared by 3 bases and J by 4 bases, with 9 bases between. This CDR3 is built from 13 residues. The germline gives CDR1 SGHVS, CDR2 FNYEAQ.

The chain uses TRBV9 and TRBJ1-1, with 7 positions matching TRBD1. The CDR3 runs 15 residues. Germline V lookup: CDR1 SGDLS, CDR2 YYNGEE. V shed 4 bases, J shed 0 bases, and the junction held 6 bases outside the gene matches. The CDR3 sequence: CASSPPGQMNTEAFF. In DNA form, the CDR3 reads TGTGCCAGCAGCCCCCCGGGACAGATGAACACTGAAGCTTTCTTT.

The chain couples TRBV5-5 to TRBJ2-1, with no clear D. This CDR3 spans 15 amino acids. CDR1 and CDR2 from the germline V gene are SGHKS and YYEKEE (reference sequence). V was pared by 0 bases and J by 8 bases, with 15 bases between. The DNA of the CDR3 is TGTGCCAGCAGCTTGGACCCAGGCACGGCCTATGAGCAGTTCTTC. This gives the protein CASSLDPGTAYEQFF.

The chain recombines TRBV27 with TRBJ1-6, with D maybe TRBD1 (6 bases). Germline V gene data show CDR1 as MNHEY and CDR2 as SMNVEV (reference sequence). The CDR3 loop spans 16 amino acids. The V and J ends lost 5 bases and 8 bases respectively, with 19 bases between them. The DNA for the CDR3 is TGTGCCAGCAGTATAAGGACAGCTCTGTTCGATTCACCCCTCCACTTT. Encoded protein: CASSIRTALFDSPLHF.

This clonotype was counted only a few times. The chain links TRBV6-6 to TRBJ1-2; TRBD1 aligns across 10 bases. V gave up 2 bases and J gave up 4 bases; unmatched junction bases: 7. The CDR3 extends over 16 amino acids. CDR1 MNHNY and CDR2 SVGAGI come from the germline V gene (reference sequence). CDR3 region: CASSYPTGGEGYGYTF. CDR3 coding DNA: TGTGCCAGCAGTTACCCGACAGGGGGCGAGGGCTATGGCTACACCTTC.